This T cell receptor (beta chain) emerged from a study of T-cell reconstitution after alpha-beta-depleted transplantation in children (TCRdb year 2016). Background for the entire study: The study quantitatively tracked T-cell immune reconstitution after TCRalphabeta/CD19-depleted allogeneic hematopoietic cell transplantation in children using TCR repertoire profiling. The study at large found these results: In some patients, high TCRbeta diversity at day 60 was attributed to recipient T cells and intrathymic progenitors that had survived conditioning. Over subsequent months, a decline in hyperexpanded clone frequencies was noted, and after one year, T-cell counts and TCRbeta diversity were mostly ascribed to newly produced T cells. About two months after transplant, the apparently early recovery of alphabetaT-cell counts reportedly depended on just several hundred clones that had expanded rapidly and came from non-depleted graft cells.

The library was made by PCR. TCRdb names Illumina HiSeq 2500 as the instrument used. TCR library preparation used molecular barcoding, with unique molecular identifiers applied to normalize quantification of the TCRbeta repertoire. The public reads were reprocessed in TCRdb via fastp at Q25 and MiXCR, keeping in-frame beta chains. A single entry per CDR3 protein holds the most common genes and DNA from its merged rows. The sample table lists around 190,000 distinct CDR3 sequences, roughly 7% of them with a count of one. The ten largest clonotypes hold less than 7% of the sample. This clonotype showed up many times. Its antigen remains unidentified. Nothing much larger sits one base from this clone, and base qualities are not available. As encoded in the germline V gene, CDR1 is SGDLS while CDR2 is YYNGEE. Its CDR3 holds 15 amino acids, cysteine through phenylalanine. Only the CDR3 portion is preserved as DNA: 45 bases, with reading frame beginning at the first base. The V end gives up 3 bases and the J end 4 bases, leaving 7 bases in the junction not matched to a gene.

In light of the paper, this sample's treatment or condition label describes: allogeneic hematopoietic cell transplantation with graft depleted of TCRalphabeta T cells and CD19 B cells. The transplant recipients were children given TCRalphabeta/CD19-depleted allogeneic hematopoietic cell grafts. Sequencing was performed on PBMCs, taken before TCRalphabeta/CD19-depleted stem cell transplant. The clonotype was recovered from a boy younger than 10 with acute lymphoblastic leukemia, due to receive a stem cell transplant. This chain is built from TRBV9 and TRBJ1-2; TRBD1 matches 9 bases in the middle. CDR3 protein: CASSAWDRDGYGYTF. The bases are TGTGCCAGCAGCGCTTGGGACAGGGACGGCTATGGCTACACCTTC.